The 11 T cell receptor beta chains below all came from one sample that was sequenced in a study of Graves' ophthalmopathy and Graves' hyperthyroidism. RNA transcripts were the source from which TCR beta CDR3 regions were amplified. An initial RT-PCR round employing HTBI primers preceded a second-round multiplex PCR. Via MiXCR, TCRdb re-called the multiplex PCR reads, giving one row per CDR3 protein. The sample includes 620,000 or so distinct CDR3 sequences, approximately 21% of them seen just once. The sequencing input was peripheral blood. All receptors derive from a woman in her late teens or twenties with stable Graves' hyperthyroidism. Some clones in this sample may be carry-over from other donors' samples.

The table lists this clonotype with a few counts. The chain employs TRBV12-5 and TRBJ2-5, with 13 bases identical to TRBD2. Germline CDR1 and CDR2: LGHNT and FRNRAP. CDR3 length: 17 residues. V was pared by 2 bases and J by 3 bases, with 6 bases of the junction left unmatched. The CDR3 DNA is TGTGCTAGTGGTTTGCGACTAGCGGGGGGCGCGAAAGAGACCCAGTACTTC. Translation: CASGLRLAGGAKETQYF.

This clonotype showed up just a few times. A read error may account for a junction end that differs from germline. The rearrangement uses TRBV7-2 and TRBJ1-2; D not resolved. Germline V gene sequence: CDR1 SGHTA, CDR2 FQGNSA. This CDR3 region has 15 residues. The CDR3 coding sequence is TGTGCCGGCAGCTTAGCGGGATCCCCGGGCTATGGCTACACCTTC. It is translated as CAGSLAGSPGYGYTF.

This clonotype was seen many times. This sequence joins TRBV18 and TRBJ2-7; D is perhaps TRBD2 (5 bases). Deletions cut 3 bases from V and 0 bases from J, with 15 bases between. The CDR3 loop spans 16 amino acids. Looked up from germline, CDR1 is KGHSH and CDR2 is LQKENI. In DNA form, the CDR3 reads TGTGCCAGCTCACCCTACGACCGAGGACTCTCCTACGAGCAGTACTTC. As protein: CASSPYDRGLSYEQYF.

This clonotype was seen ten or more times. This chain links TRBV9 with TRBJ1-1, with 7 bases lining up with TRBD1. With V trimmed by 3 bases and J by 10 bases, 9 bases remained unmatched. Germline-derived CDR1 and CDR2 are SGDLS and YYNGEE. CDR3 size: 13 residues. Written as DNA, the CDR3 is TGTGCCAGCAGCGAGGGGACAGCGTCGGGAGCTTTCTTT. Translated: CASSEGTASGAFF.

This clonotype was counted a few times. A single base separates this from a much larger clone, so it may be a read error. The chain couples TRBV6-5 to TRBJ2-5; 10 bases match TRBD2. This CDR3 spans 15 amino acids. Germline V lookup: CDR1 MNHEY, CDR2 SVGAGI. The chain's CDR3 is CASSYGGLAQETKYF. Here the CDR3 DNA reads TGTGCCAGCAGTTATGGGGGACTAGCGCAAGAGACCAAGTACTTC.

This clonotype was recorded many times. V and J are TRBV6-5 and TRBJ2-7; the match to TRBD1 covers 9 bases. Trimming cost V 2 bases and J 2 bases; bases outside gene matches: 4. Germline V gene sequence: CDR1 MNHEY, CDR2 SVGAGI. This CDR3 contains 15 residues. DNA for the CDR3: TGTGCCAGCAGTTACGGGACAGGGACTACCTACGAGCAGTACTTC. Protein: CASSYGTGTTYEQYF.

This clonotype was observed a handful of times. The J gene is TRBJ2-4, the V gene TRBV11-2; TRBD1 is a possible D gene (5 bases). Trimming shortened V by 1 base and J by 4 bases, and 8 bases separated the two germline ends. The CDR3 covers 14 residues. Germline-derived CDR1 and CDR2 are SGHAT and FQNNGV. DNA for the CDR3: TGTGCCAGCAGCTTAGGTCCAGGGAAAAACATTCAGTACTTC. It yields the protein CASSLGPGKNIQYF.

The sample holds many counts of this clonotype. DNA for the CDR3: TGTGCCAGCAGTTACCCGGACTCTCCGAGCTACACCTTC. It specifies CASSYPDSPSYTF. The chain has TRBV6-5 and TRBJ1-2; D uncertain. Germline V CDR1 and CDR2: MNHEY, SVGAGI. Trimming left V 2 bases short and J 9 bases short, with 13 bases between. This CDR3 comprises 13 residues.

DNA of the CDR3: TGTGCCAGTAGACGACAGGGATCGGGGGCCGGGGAGCTGTTTTTT. This gives the protein CASRRQGSGAGELFF. The chain combines TRBV19 with TRBJ2-2; TRBD1 might be the D (7 bases). V lost 6 bases and J 6 bases, leaving 17 bases between the germline ends. Looked up from germline, CDR1 is LNHDA and CDR2 is SQIVND (reference sequence). The CDR3 is 15 residues long. Together with reference TRBV19 and TRBJ2-2, the CDR3 gives the full variable domain: DGGITQSPKYLFRKEGQNVTLSCEQNLNHDAMYWYRQDPGQGLRLIYYSQIVNDFQKGDIAEGYSVSREKKESFPLTVTSAQKNPTAFYLCASRRQGSGAGELFFGEGSRLTVL.

At least ten counts were recorded for this clonotype. The chain couples TRBV6-5 to TRBJ2-5; D gene unclear. V lost 6 bases to trimming and J lost 1 base, with 9 bases between them. Germline loops: CDR1 MNHEY, CDR2 SVGAGI. The CDR3 loop spans 13 amino acids. CDR3 nucleotides: TGTGCCAGCAGCTACCGACTCCAAGAGACCCAGTACTTC. Protein: CASSYRLQETQYF.

This chain uses TRBV6-1 with TRBJ1-1; D gene ambiguous. The germline gives CDR1 MNHNS, CDR2 SASEGT. Trimming pared 5 bases from V and 1 base from J, leaving 14 bases between. CDR3 length equals 15 residues. Here the CDR3 reads CASSRSSRTNTEAFF. CDR3 nucleotide sequence: TGTGCCAGCAGTCGCTCATCACGGACGAACACTGAAGCTTTCTTT.